This is a list of T cell receptor beta chains from one sample in a study of human T cells and chemical hapten exposure. MiXCR was run by TCRdb on the RACE reads, yielding one entry per CDR3 protein. Of about 120,000 distinct CDR3 sequences in the sample, roughly 14% are singletons; the top ten hold around 2.7%. The material was whole blood, obtained in connection with sensitization to the hapten diphenylcyclopropenone (DPC). The receptors were sampled from a woman under 30 with alopecia areata. Some clones in this sample may be carry-over from other donors' samples. The CDR3 runs from the conserved cysteine through the conserved F or W. D genes are given only for firm matches. Expanded clones are given a class, and other clones once, few, many or no size at all.

D gene	V gene	clone size	J gene	CDR3 DNA	CDR3 protein
-	TRBV2	many	TRBJ1-1	TGTGCCAGCAGTGTTATCCCAGGCGGCGACACTGAAGCTTTCTTT	CASSVIPGGDTEAFF
TRBD1	TRBV9	few	TRBJ1-2	TGTGCCAGCAGCGTTACAGGGGGCGCTCACTATGGCTACACCTTC	CASSVTGGAHYGYTF
-	TRBV4-3	-	TRBJ1-3	TGCGCCAGCAGCCAAGATGGGCGTGGGGGAAACACCATATATTTT	CASSQDGRGGNTIYF
TRBD1	TRBV28	-	TRBJ2-3	TGTGCCAGCAGTCCGAACTCGTATGGACAGGGGCTGGATACGCAGTATTTT	CASSPNSYGQGLDTQYF
TRBD1	TRBV7-9	few	TRBJ1-2	TGTGCCAGCAGCAAAACAGGGGCTGGCTACACCTTC	CASSKTGAGYTF
-	TRBV25-1	few	TRBJ2-1	TGTGCCAGCGCCTACAGGGCTGTCCAGTACAATGAGCAGTTCTTC	CASAYRAVQYNEQFF
-	TRBV27	few	TRBJ1-4	TGTGCCAGCAGAGAGACCGTCACAGGAGCAACTAATGAAAAACTGTTTTTT	CASRETVTGATNEKLFF
TRBD2	TRBV4-1	-	TRBJ2-1	TGCGCCAGCAGCCACTCGACTAGCGGGGGGGCAGGTGAGCAGTTCTTC	CASSHSTSGGAGEQFF
-	TRBV7-8	few	TRBJ2-3	TGTGCCAGCAGCTTGACAGTTACCCCCGATACGCAGTATTTT	CASSLTVTPDTQYF
-	TRBV4-3	few	TRBJ2-7	TGCGCCAGCAGCCAAGCCTCGGGTCCCACCTACGAGCAGTACTTC	CASSQASGPTYEQYF
TRBD1	TRBV9	-	TRBJ2-7	TGTGCCAGCAGCGTATCCCCGGGACAGGGCTACGAGCAGTACTTC	CASSVSPGQGYEQYF
-	TRBV5-1	many	TRBJ2-3	TGCGCCAGCCAAAGGACTCCACTTAACACAGATACGCAGTATTTT	CASQRTPLNTDTQYF
TRBD1	TRBV18	-	TRBJ1-2	TGTGCCAGCTCACCCGACAGGGGGAACTATGGCTACACCTTC	CASSPDRGNYGYTF
-	TRBV4-2	-	TRBJ2-7	TGTGCCAGCAGCCAAGATTTCCTGGGCCGACTTCGGGAGAGCTACGAGCAGTACTTC	CASSQDFLGRLRESYEQYF
-	TRBV12-3/TRBV12-4	few	TRBJ2-3	TGTGCCAGCAGTTTATCAGGGCGTATCGCAGATACGCAGTATTTT	CASSLSGRIADTQYF
-	TRBV15	few	TRBJ2-7	TGTGCCACCAGCAGAGATCGGGACTTCTCCTACGAGCAGTACTTC	CATSRDRDFSYEQYF
-	TRBV7-8	-	TRBJ2-7	TGTGCCAGCAGCTTAATCAAAAGCATATCCTACGAGCAGTACTTC	CASSLIKSISYEQYF
TRBD1	TRBV11-2	-	TRBJ2-1	TGTGCCAGCAGCTTAAGAGTAAGGACAGGGTCCCACAATGAGCAGTTCTTC	CASSLRVRTGSHNEQFF
-	TRBV18	many	TRBJ1-6	TGTGCCAGCTCACCTATCGAGGATTCACCCCTCCACTTT	CASSPIEDSPLHF
-	TRBV11-2	-	TRBJ2-2	TGTGCCAGCAGCCCAAGGACCGGGGAGCTGTTTTTT	CASSPRTGELFF
TRBD1	TRBV23-1	few	TRBJ2-1	TGCGCCAGCAGTGAATTTATGGACAGGGGGGTGTATGAGCAGTTCTTC	CASSEFMDRGVYEQFF
-	TRBV29-1	few	TRBJ1-2	TGCAGCACCTACAGGGACGGCTATGGCTACACCTTC	CSTYRDGYGYTF
TRBD1	TRBV12-3/TRBV12-4	many	TRBJ1-6	TGTGCCAGCAGTCTGGGACAGGGGGGTAGTTCACCCCTCCACTTT	CASSLGQGGSSPLHF
-	TRBV21-1	-	TRBJ2-7	TGTGCCAGCAGCAAAGCGGGGGAGGTAGGGCCCGACTACGAGCAGTACTTC	CASSKAGEVGPDYEQYF
-	TRBV2	-	TRBJ1-5	TGTGCCAGCAGTGTGGTAAGGGGGGATCAGCCCCAGCATTTT	CASSVVRGDQPQHF
-	TRBV7-2	many	TRBJ2-1	TGTGCCAGCAGCTTATTGAGCTATGAGCAGTTCTTC	CASSLLSYEQFF
-	TRBV18	few	TRBJ2-1	TGTGCCAGCTCACGAGGCACCTCCTACAATGAGCAGTTCTTC	CASSRGTSYNEQFF
TRBD2	TRBV6-5	few	TRBJ2-3	TGTGCCAGCAGTTACTCCTCGACTAGCGGGGGGACAGATACGCAGTATTTT	CASSYSSTSGGTDTQYF
-	TRBV5-4	few	TRBJ2-2	TGTGCCAGCAGCTTGATGGGGGTGGACACCGGGGAGCTGTTTTTT	CASSLMGVDTGELFF
-	TRBV7-6	few	TRBJ2-7	TGTGCCAGCAGCCTTAGGGACCCGAAGTCCTACGAGCAGTACTTC	CASSLRDPKSYEQYF
-	TRBV7-8	once	TRBJ1-4	TGTGCCGGCAGCCCTACGGGGATCGCGGGGATGTTTTTT	CAGSPTGIAGMFF
-	TRBV27	few	TRBJ2-7	TGTGCCAGCAGTTTATATCCGGGGCAGGCCTACGAGCAGTACTTC	CASSLYPGQAYEQYF
TRBD2	TRBV2	-	TRBJ2-1	TGTGCCAGTAAGGCTACTAGCGGGTGCAATGAGCAGTTCTTC	CASKATSGCNEQFF
TRBD2	TRBV27	many	TRBJ2-3	TGTGCCAGCAGTCCGTTAGCGGGGGGGGTCACAGATACGCAGTATTTT	CASSPLAGGVTDTQYF
-	TRBV7-3	few	TRBJ2-4	TGTGCCAGCAGTACTAGAGTCGGGGGACCACAGTACTTC	CASSTRVGGPQYF
-	TRBV7-2	-	TRBJ2-1	TGTGCCAGCAGCTTTCGCAGGGGCAATGAGCAGTTCTTC	CASSFRRGNEQFF
-	TRBV20-1	many	TRBJ2-7	TGCAGTGCTAGTCGAGGGGACTTGGAGCAGTACTTC	CSASRGDLEQYF
-	TRBV29-1	-	TRBJ2-2	TGCAGCGTTGAAGGAGACGAAGGGACCACCGGGGAGCTGTTTTTT	CSVEGDEGTTGELFF
-	TRBV18	-	TRBJ1-5	TGTGCCAGCTCACCAGAGGGAGGTCAGCCCCAGCATTTT	CASSPEGGQPQHF
TRBD1	TRBV27	few	TRBJ1-1	TGTGCCAGCAGTTTGTTAAGGGAACAGGGGGAAGCTTTCTTT	CASSLLREQGEAFF
-	TRBV11-3	-	TRBJ2-5	TGTGCCAGCAGCTCGCGGGACAGCCCTACGCGGACCCAGTACTTC	CASSSRDSPTRTQYF
-	TRBV12-3/TRBV12-4	many	TRBJ1-3	TGTGCCAGCGCTCCTACTTGGGTGAACACCATATATTTT	CASAPTWVNTIYF
-	TRBV28	-	TRBJ1-2	TGTGCCAGCAGTTCGGCCCTTGGGAACTATGGCTACACCTTC	CASSSALGNYGYTF